This entry is about one T cell receptor (beta chain). Its antigen is as yet unknown. The data were obtained in a study of cytomegalovirus exposure and HLA in healthy donors. Study as a whole: Earlier results showed 90 million to 120 million unique TCR beta sequences derived from 150 million to 200 million T cells. Findings and caveats of the study: For most TCR beta V segments, an earlier analysis put the productive rate at about 87% or about 30% of the time. A later analysis linked around 15,000 TCR beta sequences to HLA alleles at 0.05 false discovery rate.

A multiplex PCR was run with 60 Vbeta primers and 13 Jbeta primers. Generated by immunoSEQ multiplex PCR, the TCRdb table keeps only in-frame clones and is missing some. The sample includes some 100,000 clones, about 79% seen only once; the top ten take over 2.5%. V was cut by 2 bases and J by 7 bases, with 11 bases left in between. The length of the CDR3 is 13 residues. Germline-derived CDR1 and CDR2 are SGHVS and FNYEAQ. This chain uses TRBV7-6 with TRBJ1-1, with D possibly matching TRBD1 (5 bases). The TCR was taken from a male donor in good health and CMV-seropositive. The sequenced material came from PBMCs. The CDR3, as DNA: TGTGCCAGCAGCTTAACACGGGGGGATGAAGCTTTCTTT. Its protein product is CASSLTRGDEAFF.